The 9 T cell receptor beta chains listed next were all sequenced from one sample in a study of cytomegalovirus exposure and HLA in healthy donors. The PCR employed 60 Vbeta primers together with 13 Jbeta primers. TCRdb keeps only in-frame clones here, not all; method: immunoSEQ multiplex PCR. The data show 150,000 to 200,000 clones, 70% seen once. The sequenced sample consisted of PBMCs. The receptors were sampled from a man younger than 35 in good health and CMV-seropositive.

This clone was seen a handful of times. This sequence joins TRBV28 and TRBJ1-1; the D gene is possibly TRBD1 (5 bases). The CDR3 covers 14 residues. Germline lookup yields CDR1 MDHEN and CDR2 SYDVKM. Deletions cut 2 bases from V and 6 bases from J, with 13 bases between. CDR3 region: CASSLGAGFAEAFF. The CDR3 DNA sequence: TGTGCCAGCAGTTTAGGGGCGGGGTTCGCTGAAGCTTTCTTT.

The V call is TRBV19, the J call TRBJ2-2, with D tentatively TRBD1 (6 bases). Looked up from germline, CDR1 is LNHDA and CDR2 is SQIVND (reference sequence). Trimming stripped 6 bases from V and 5 bases from J, with 13 bases between. There are 14 residues in the CDR3. The CDR3 protein is CASREQGLTGELFF. DNA for the CDR3: TGTGCCAGTAGGGAACAGGGCTTGACCGGGGAGCTGTTTTTT.

The rearrangement uses TRBV28 and TRBJ2-7; tentatively, D is TRBD1 (6 bases). Germline CDR1 is MDHEN and CDR2 is SYDVKM. Trimming took 4 bases from V and 4 from J, leaving 11 bases between them. The CDR3 loop spans 13 amino acids. The CDR3 reads CASSSGALYEQYV. The CDR3 DNA reads TGTGCCAGCAGTTCAGGGGCCCTATACGAGCAGTACGTC.

V gene TRBV7-9 combines with J gene TRBJ2-2, with D perhaps matching TRBD1 (6 bases). This CDR3 comprises 14 residues. Trimming shortened V by 4 bases and J by 5 bases, and 11 bases separated the two germline ends. The germline CDR1 and CDR2 sequences are SEHNR and FQNEAQ (reference sequence). The chain's CDR3 is CASSSGVGTGELFF. CDR3 nucleotides: TGTGCCAGCAGCTCAGGGGTTGGTACCGGGGAGCTGTTTTTT.

This clone showed up just once. The chain joins TRBV6-1 to TRBJ2-2; TRBD2 agrees at 7 bases. The CDR3 has 14 amino acids. Trimming at V came to 4 bases and at J to 5 bases, leaving 4 bases not matched to a gene. Germline CDR1 MNHNS, CDR2 SASEGT. The CDR3 nucleotides read TGTGCCAGCAGTGCTTGGGGAGGGACCGGGGAGCTGTTTTTT. Translated: CASSAWGGTGELFF.

V is TRBV19 and J is TRBJ2-2; no clear D gene. The CDR3 length is 14 residues. CDR1 is LNHDA and CDR2 is SQIVND in the germline V gene (reference sequence). The germline V and J ends were trimmed by 4 bases and 1 base, with 7 bases remaining between them. The CDR3 here is CASSTPWNTGELFF. The CDR3 DNA follows: TGTGCCAGTAGTACCCCCTGGAACACCGGGGAGCTGTTTTTT. Drawing the rest from reference TRBV19 and TRBJ2-2, the complete variable domain is DGGITQSPKYLFRKEGQNVTLSCEQNLNHDAMYWYRQDPGQGLRLIYYSQIVNDFQKGDIAEGYSVSREKKESFPLTVTSAQKNPTAFYLCASSTPWNTGELFFGEGSRLTVL.

V is TRBV5-4 and J is TRBJ2-3; 10 positions match TRBD2. This CDR3 has 16 residues. Germline-derived CDR1 and CDR2 are SGHNT and YYREEE (reference sequence). V lost 7 bases to trimming and J lost 2 bases; unmatched junction nucleotides: 10. As DNA, the CDR3 is TGTGCCAGCTCAGCAGGAGGACTAGCGGACACAGATACGCAGTATTTT. Its protein is CASSAGGLADTDTQYF.

A note on this clone: The same CDR3 can be traced to other DNA sequences in this sample. V gene TRBV15 combines with J gene TRBJ1-2, with D maybe TRBD1 (6 bases). The CDR3 has 13 amino acids. CDR1 LNHNV and CDR2 YYDKDF come from the germline V gene (reference sequence). With 0 bases removed from V and 6 bases from J, the gap between germline ends came to 8 bases. In DNA, the CDR3 is TGTGCCACCAGCAGAGAAGAGGGGGATGGCTACACCTTC. This encodes CATSREEGDGYTF.

This chain links TRBV6-1 with TRBJ2-7, with 7 bases fitting TRBD1. The CDR3 has 14 residues. V lost 7 bases and J lost 2; bases outside the gene matches: 8. CDR1 is MNHNS and CDR2 is SASEGT in the germline V gene. The CDR3 region has the DNA TGTGCCAGCACGGGAATAGACAGGGCCTACGAGCAGTACGTC. Protein product: CASTGIDRAYEQYV.